This is a list of T cell receptor beta chains from one sample in a study of blood T cells in healthy people across ages. A single record per CDR3 protein comes from TCRdb applying MiXCR to the 5' RACE reads. The table records about a million distinct CDR3 sequences, around 54% of them present only once. Sequencing was performed on blood. Source of these receptors: a woman aged 55 to 70 in good health. The CDR3 runs from the conserved cysteine through the conserved F or W. The D gene is left open where the match is weak. Only some rows state a clone size, as once, few, many or a class for expanded clones.

V,D,J,size,CDR3,DNA
TRBV12-3/TRBV12-4,-,TRBJ2-5,few,CASSLNLSNRETQYF,TGTGCCAGCAGTTTGAATCTAAGTAATCGAGAGACCCAGTACTTC
TRBV20-1,-,TRBJ1-5,-,CSARRFSGLNQPQHF,TGCAGTGCTAGACGGTTTTCCGGCCTCAATCAGCCCCAGCATTTT
TRBV29-1,-,TRBJ2-6,-,CSVEGGNGANVLTF,TGCAGCGTTGAGGGGGGTAATGGGGCCAACGTCCTGACTTTC
TRBV29-1,-,TRBJ1-4,-,CSVRTDNEKLFF,TGCAGCGTTCGGACGGATAATGAAAAACTGTTTTTT
TRBV29-1,TRBD1,TRBJ2-1,-,CSQGQSYNEQFF,TGCAGCCAGGGACAGTCCTACAATGAGCAGTTCTTC
TRBV5-5,TRBD1,TRBJ2-3,few,CASSFLTGGSYF,TGTGCCAGCAGCTTCCTCACAGGGGGGTCGTATTTT
TRBV4-1,-,TRBJ2-1,-,CASSHIGEGQETQFF,TGCGCCAGCAGCCACATTGGAGAAGGACAAGAGACCCAGTTCTTC
TRBV5-1,TRBD1,TRBJ1-2,-,CASSYGQGSFYTF,TGCGCCAGCAGCTATGGACAGGGGAGTTTCTACACCTTC
TRBV29-1,-,TRBJ2-7,few,CSASATGGNEQYF,TGCAGCGCCTCTGCGACAGGAGGGAACGAGCAGTACTTC
TRBV5-5,-,TRBJ1-2,-,CAKSEVNYGYTF,TGTGCCAAAAGCGAGGTTAACTATGGCTACACCTTC
TRBV12-3/TRBV12-4,-,TRBJ2-7,few,CASSPRPGVRYF,TGTGCCAGCAGTCCCCGTCCGGGGGTAAGGTACTTC
TRBV28,TRBD1,TRBJ2-3,-,CANSRPGTGFKAQYF,TGTGCCAACAGCAGACCCGGGACAGGGTTTAAAGCGCAGTATTTT
TRBV4-2,TRBD1,TRBJ1-2,-,CASSTRQGPDGYTF,TGTGCCAGCAGCACCCGACAGGGCCCGGATGGCTACACCTTC
TRBV29-1,-,TRBJ2-5,few,CSVEEIASRETQYF,TGCAGCGTTGAAGAAATTGCTAGCAGGGAGACCCAGTACTTC
TRBV10-2,-,TRBJ2-1,-,CASRSISYNEQFF,TGCGCCAGCAGATCCATATCCTACAATGAGCAGTTCTTC
TRBV7-8,-,TRBJ2-1,few,CASSYIGTLYNEQFF,TGTGCCAGCAGCTATATCGGGACTTTATACAATGAGCAGTTCTTC
TRBV20-1,-,TRBJ2-7,few,CSARDIEKGPREQYF,TGCAGTGCTAGAGATATTGAGAAGGGACCACGGGAGCAGTACTTC
TRBV7-2,-,TRBJ2-1,-,CASSFPAAHNEQFF,TGTGCCAGCAGCTTCCCAGCGGCTCACAATGAGCAGTTCTTC
TRBV28,-,TRBJ2-1,-,CASSFQRAYNEQFF,TGTGCCAGCAGTTTCCAGCGCGCTTACAATGAGCAGTTCTTC
TRBV28,-,TRBJ2-7,few,CASSQGHFYEQYF,TGTGCCAGCAGTCAGGGACATTTCTACGAGCAGTACTTC
TRBV15,-,TRBJ1-1,few,CATRPPPGMNTEAFF,TGTGCCACCAGGCCCCCCCCTGGGATGAACACTGAAGCTTTCTTT
TRBV3-1,-,TRBJ2-1,-,CASSLLGRLNEQFF,TGTGCCAGCAGCCTCCTGGGACGACTAAATGAGCAGTTCTTC
TRBV18,-,TRBJ2-5,-,CASSPNLEETQYF,TGTGCCAGCTCACCCAACTTGGAAGAGACCCAGTACTTC
TRBV28,-,TRBJ2-3,few,CASGPTSTDTQYF,TGTGCCAGCGGGCCTACTAGCACAGATACGCAGTATTTT
TRBV29-1,TRBD1,TRBJ2-7,many,CSADRGYEQYF,TGCAGCGCCGACAGGGGCTACGAGCAGTACTTC
TRBV6-1,TRBD1,TRBJ2-7,-,CASSEVRSAGGAVQTSYEQYF,TGTGCCAGCAGTGAAGTGAGAAGTGCAGGGGGCGCGGTTCAGACCTCCTACGAGCAGTACTTC
TRBV5-1,TRBD1,TRBJ2-7,-,CASSTGDPYEQYF,TGCGCCAGCAGCACAGGGGACCCCTACGAGCAGTACTTC
TRBV9,-,TRBJ1-2,-,CASSVVNGGYTF,TGTGCCAGCAGCGTAGTCAACGGCGGCTACACCTTC
TRBV20-1,-,TRBJ2-3,-,CSARVSGRTDTQYF,TGCAGTGCTAGAGTTTCAGGGAGGACAGATACGCAGTATTTT
TRBV7-9,-,TRBJ2-3,-,CASIAGLGTDTQYF,TGTGCCAGCATCGCAGGGTTGGGGACAGATACGCAGTATTTT
TRBV6-6,-,TRBJ2-5,few,CASSYSREETQYF,TGTGCCAGCAGTTACTCTAGGGAAGAGACCCAGTACTTC
TRBV11-2,-,TRBJ2-7,few,CASSFTSQGYEQYF,TGTGCCAGCAGCTTCACCTCCCAGGGCTACGAGCAGTACTTC
TRBV20-1,TRBD1,TRBJ1-2,-,CSARTGQEYGYTF,TGCAGTGCGAGGACAGGGCAGGAATATGGCTACACCTTC
TRBV5-1,-,TRBJ2-5,-,CASSLAARLQETQYF,TGCGCCAGCAGCCTCGCGGCACGCTTACAAGAGACCCAGTACTTC
TRBV20-1,TRBD2,TRBJ2-7,-,CSAPGGTYEQYF,TGCAGTGCCCCGGGAGGGACCTACGAGCAGTACTTC
TRBV29-1,-,TRBJ1-2,few,CSVTTGATNYGYTF,TGCAGCGTGACTACCGGGGCAACGAACTATGGCTACACCTTC
TRBV6-2/TRBV6-3,-,TRBJ2-5,-,CASSYFVGGSQETQYF,TGTGCCAGCAGTTACTTCGTGGGAGGCAGCCAAGAGACCCAGTACTTC
TRBV20-1,-,TRBJ2-7,few,CSASPSREASVQYF,TGCAGTGCTAGCCCCTCCCGGGAAGCGTCGGTGCAGTACTTC
TRBV29-1,-,TRBJ1-2,few,CSVWTAGSGYTF,TGCAGCGTCTGGACTGCAGGGAGTGGCTACACCTTC
TRBV28,-,TRBJ2-5,-,CASNLPTGSNEQYF,TGTGCCAGCAACCTACCTACAGGCAGCAATGAGCAGTACTTC
TRBV4-1,-,TRBJ1-5,few,CASSQEWRSGGLSNQPQHF,TGCGCCAGCAGCCAAGAGTGGAGGTCGGGGGGACTTAGCAATCAGCCCCAGCATTTT
TRBV4-3,-,TRBJ2-7,-,CASSQGDRAYEQYF,TGTGCCAGCAGCCAAGGGGACCGGGCCTACGAGCAGTACTTC
TRBV4-2,TRBD1,TRBJ1-2,-,CASSQDPGQGARIYGYTF,TGTGCCAGCAGCCAAGATCCGGGACAGGGGGCGCGGATCTATGGCTACACCTTC
TRBV4-1,-,TRBJ1-6,-,CASSQSLQSRAPLHF,TGCGCCAGCAGCCAGTCTCTGCAGTCCCGTGCACCCCTCCACTTT
TRBV4-3,-,TRBJ1-4,few,CASSQEIGSLSRLFF,TGCGCCAGCAGCCAAGAGATTGGCAGCCTCTCAAGACTGTTTTTT
TRBV9,TRBD1,TRBJ1-1,-,CASSPKTGYSTEAFF,TGTGCCAGCAGCCCAAAGACAGGGTATAGCACTGAAGCTTTCTTT
TRBV7-9,-,TRBJ2-6,-,CASSSGLGGPSGANVLTF,TGTGCCAGCAGCTCAGGGTTGGGCGGCCCATCTGGGGCCAACGTCCTGACTTTC
TRBV4-2,-,TRBJ1-1,-,CASSQRDRGTEAFF,TGTGCCAGCAGCCAGAGGGACCGGGGCACTGAAGCTTTCTTT
TRBV5-1,-,TRBJ2-1,few,CASSLDRPAQGFF,TGCGCCAGCAGCTTGGACAGGCCCGCCCAGGGGTTCTTC